The 25 T cell receptor beta chains reported below all come from one sample, sequenced in a study of blood T cell repertoires in COVID-19. Sequenced by immunoSEQ multiplex PCR; TCRdb stores in-frame clones only, minus some. The table records approximately 270,000 clones, 80% to 85% of them present only once. Sequenced: peripheral blood. Receptors originate from a person between 65 and 80 years old with COVID-19, enrolled during active disease.

The rearrangement joins TRBV27 to TRBJ2-3; D possibly corresponds to TRBD1 (5 bases). Germline CDR1 is MNHEY and CDR2 is SMNVEV (reference sequence). The CDR3 spans 13 residues. The V and J ends lost 6 bases and 8 bases respectively, with 15 bases between them. The CDR3 DNA reads TGTGCCAGCAGATCCCAGGGCTTTGGTACGCAGTATTTT. It is translated as CASRSQGFGTQYF.

The CDR3 DNA is TGCGCCAGCAGCCAAGAACCAGGGATTCGAGCTTTCTTT. Protein product: CASSQEPGIRAFF. The genes are TRBV4-3 and TRBJ1-1; the D gene is possibly TRBD1 (5 bases). There are 13 residues in the CDR3. V was shortened by 0 bases and J by 10 bases, with 12 bases between the two germline ends. Germline loops: CDR1 LGHNA, CDR2 YSLEER.

This clone was counted only a few times. This chain uses TRBV6-5 with TRBJ1-4, with 7 bases matching TRBD1. V shed 6 bases, J shed 5 bases, and the junction held 6 bases outside the gene matches. Germline lookup yields CDR1 MNHEY and CDR2 SVGAGI. CDR3 length: 14 residues. The CDR3 DNA follows: TGTGCCAGCAGACTGGACAGGACAAATGAAAAACTGTTTTTT. It yields the protein CASRLDRTNEKLFF.

This chain uses TRBV14 with TRBJ1-2; possible D gene TRBD1, 6 bases. Germline loops: CDR1 SGHDN, CDR2 FVKESK. The CDR3 consists of 14 residues. V lost 4 bases and J lost 7, with 16 bases in between. CDR3 protein: CASSLTRGRAGYTF. The CDR3 nucleotides read TGTGCCAGCAGCCTAACCAGGGGTCGAGCTGGCTACACCTTC.

The CDR3 bases are TGCAGCGTACCACTAGCGGGGACCTACAATGAGCAGTTCTTC. Its protein is CSVPLAGTYNEQFF. The rearrangement uses TRBV29-1 and TRBJ2-1, with 10 bases matching TRBD2. CDR1 is SQVTM, CDR2 ANQGSEA, per germline. CDR3 size: 14 residues. V trimming: 6 bases; J trimming: 2 bases; junction bases outside the gene matches: 4.

This chain links TRBV7-9 with TRBJ2-7; 8 positions agree with TRBD2. V trimming: 5 bases; J trimming: 2 bases; junction bases outside the gene matches: 8. Germline values: CDR1 SEHNR, CDR2 FQNEAQ (reference sequence). The CDR3 is made up of 15 amino acids. CDR3 residues: CASSQAGGSTYEQYF. In DNA form, the CDR3 reads TGTGCCAGCAGCCAGGCGGGGGGCTCCACCTACGAGCAGTACTTC. Drawing the rest from reference TRBV7-9 and TRBJ2-7, the complete variable domain is DTGVSQNPRHKITKRGQNVTFRCDPISEHNRLYWYRQTLGQGPEFLTYFQNEAQLEKSRLLSDRFSAERPKGSFSTLEIQRTEQGDSAMYLCASSQAGGSTYEQYFGPGTRLTVT.

The chain carries TRBV5-4 and TRBJ2-7, with 7 bases lining up with TRBD1. The CDR3 is 15 residues long. The V segment lost 1 base and the J segment 4 bases; nucleotides outside the gene matches: 8. CDR1 and CDR2 from the germline V gene are SGHNT and YYREEE (reference sequence). CDR3 residues: CASSLLIGGRYEQYF. The CDR3 nucleotides read TGTGCCAGCAGCTTGCTTATAGGGGGCCGGTACGAGCAGTACTTC.

V is TRBV10-1 and J is TRBJ2-1, with D tentatively TRBD2 (6 bases). Trimming cost V 3 bases and J 9 bases, with 24 bases left between them. Germline V lookup: CDR1 WNHNN, CDR2 SYGVQD (reference sequence). The CDR3 runs to 17 residues. This CDR3 reads CASSEPRRCGERSEQFF. CDR3 nucleotides: TGCGCCAGCAGTGAACCCCGAAGGTGCGGGGAACGGAGTGAGCAGTTCTTC.

This clone appeared once. The CDR3 loop reads CASSPATVRTEAFF. Here the CDR3 DNA reads TGTGCCAGCAGCCCCGCTACAGTGCGAACTGAAGCTTTCTTT. The chain employs TRBV7-2 and TRBJ1-1; D gene unclear. V gave up 5 bases and J gave up 5 bases, with 15 bases separating them. This CDR3 spans 14 amino acids. CDR1 SGHTA and CDR2 FQGNSA come from the germline V gene.

The sample holds one count of this clone. DNA of the CDR3: TGTGCCAGCGTAATCTCCTACGAGCAGTACTTC. It specifies CASVISYEQYF. This chain links TRBV21-1 with TRBJ2-7; the table's D call, TRBD2, has no DNA check behind it. TRBV21-1 is designated a pseudogene. The CDR3 totals 11 residues.

The V gene is TRBV7-2, the J gene TRBJ2-2, with 12 bases that match TRBD2. V lost 6 bases to trimming and J lost 6 bases; unmatched junction nucleotides: 8. CDR1 SGHTA and CDR2 FQGNSA come from the germline V gene. CDR3 size: 16 residues. CDR3 residues: CASSRTSGVGPGELFF. The CDR3 DNA reads as TGTGCCAGCAGTAGGACTAGCGGGGTAGGCCCCGGGGAGCTGTTTTTT.

This sequence joins TRBV9 and TRBJ2-1; TRBD1 might be the D (6 bases). This CDR3 contains 17 residues. Trimming removed 3 bases at V and 0 bases at J, with 16 bases between. Germline V gives CDR1 SGDLS, CDR2 YYNGEE. The CDR3 protein is CASSGGQSSSSYNEQFF. The CDR3 nucleotides are TGTGCCAGCAGCGGCGGACAGTCCTCGAGCTCCTACAATGAGCAGTTCTTC.

CDR3 loop: CASSARGPQGGLFF. In nucleotides, the CDR3 is TGTGCCAGTAGCGCACGGGGGCCTCAGGGAGGGCTGTTTTTT. The chain has TRBV19 and TRBJ1-4; tentative D call: TRBD1 (6 bases). V was cut by 6 bases and J by 14 bases, with 22 bases left in between. The CDR3 has 14 residues. The germline gives CDR1 LNHDA, CDR2 SQIVND (reference sequence). The complete variable domain, with remaining parts taken from reference TRBV19 and TRBJ1-4, reads DGGITQSPKYLFRKEGQNVTLSCEQNLNHDAMYWYRQDPGQGLRLIYYSQIVNDFQKGDIAEGYSVSREKKESFPLTVTSAQKNPTAFYLCASSARGPQGGLFFGSGTQLSVL.

The DNA for the CDR3 is TGTGCCAGCAGCCCCCCTCGGACAAACCAGATTAACTATGGCTACACCTTC. It is translated as CASSPPRTNQINYGYTF. The chain is built from TRBV7-9 and TRBJ1-2; the D gene is possibly TRBD1 (5 bases). The CDR3 consists of 17 residues. Germline-derived CDR1 and CDR2 are SEHNR and FQNEAQ (reference sequence). The germline V and J ends were trimmed by 5 bases and 1 base, with 20 bases remaining between them.

This chain connects TRBV7-3 to TRBJ1-3; 11 bases line up with TRBD1. This CDR3 comprises 15 residues. V gave up 2 bases and J gave up 3 bases; unmatched junction bases: 0. Germline loops: CDR1 SGHTA, CDR2 FQGTGA. The DNA for the CDR3 is TGTGCCAGCAGCTTAGGGACAGGGGGTGGAAACACCATATATTTT. This sequence encodes CASSLGTGGGNTIYF.

The chain couples TRBV7-2 to TRBJ2-1, with 15 bases identical to TRBD2. The CDR3 has 15 amino acids. Germline lookup yields CDR1 SGHTA and CDR2 FQGNSA. Trimming removed 4 bases from V and 14 bases from J; junction bases left unmatched: 9. This chain's CDR3 is CASSSRTSGGANEFF. The CDR3, as DNA: TGTGCCAGCAGCTCCAGGACTAGCGGGGGGGCCAATGAGTTCTTC. Full variable domain (rest looked up from reference TRBV7-2 and TRBJ2-1): GAGVSQSPSNKVTEKGKDVELRCDPISGHTALYWYRQSLGQGLEFLIYFQGNSAPDKSGLPSDRFSAERTGGSVSTLTIQRTQQEDSAVYLCASSSRTSGGANEFFGPGTRLTVL.

The V call is TRBV27, the J call TRBJ1-2; 7 bases match TRBD1. V lost 4 bases and J lost 4; bases outside the gene matches: 12. From germline, CDR1 is MNHEY and CDR2 SMNVEV (reference sequence). The CDR3 extends over 16 amino acids. CDR3 DNA sequence: TGTGCCAGCAGTTGGGATCCCGGGACAGACCGCTATGGCTACACCTTC. Its translation is CASSWDPGTDRYGYTF.

The chain recombines TRBV14 with TRBJ1-5; possibly TRBD1 for D (6 bases). From germline, CDR1 is SGHDN and CDR2 FVKESK. The ends were cut back, 0 bases at V and 1 base at J, with 16 bases in the middle. The CDR3 length is 18 residues. The CDR3 spells CASSQDIRGDSSNQPQHF. DNA of the CDR3: TGTGCCAGCAGCCAAGATATCAGGGGCGATAGCAGCAATCAGCCCCAGCATTTT. Variable domain in full (rest from reference TRBV14 and TRBJ1-5): EAGVTQFPSHSVIEKGQTVTLRCDPISGHDNLYWYRRVMGKEIKFLLHFVKESKQDESGMPNNRFLAERTGGTYSTLKVQPAELEDSGVYFCASSQDIRGDSSNQPQHFGDGTRLSIL.

The V and J genes are TRBV3-1 (or the pseudogene TRBV3-2) and TRBJ1-2, with D tentatively TRBD1 (5 bases). Trimming took off 0 bases at V and 2 bases at J, with 10 bases between the two ends. The CDR3 extends over 15 amino acids. The germline V gene has CDR1 LGHDT and CDR2 YNNKEL (reference sequence). CDR3 nucleotide sequence: TGTGCCAGCAGCCAAGATCACCGGGGGAACTATGGCTACACCTTC. Its translation: CASSQDHRGNYGYTF.

The V call is TRBV7-2, the J call TRBJ1-3; weak D call: TRBD1 (5 bases). Trimming removed 4 bases from V and 4 bases from J, with 14 bases in between. Germline CDR1 reads SGHTA; CDR2 reads FQGNSA. The CDR3 spans 15 residues. CDR3 loop: CASSSNGGMGNTIYF. The DNA for the CDR3 is TGTGCCAGCAGCTCTAACGGGGGTATGGGAAACACCATATATTTT.

V is TRBV28 and J is TRBJ1-6; TRBD1 aligns across 11 bases. J lost 14 bases, V lost 5 bases, and 8 bases had no gene match. Germline V lookup: CDR1 MDHEN, CDR2 SYDVKM. The CDR3 consists of 14 residues. CDR3 sequence reads: CASSDRDRGSTLHF. The CDR3, as DNA: TGTGCCAGCAGTGACCGGGACAGGGGGAGTACCCTCCACTTT.

The CDR3 loop is CASSPLAGGNLADTQYF. CDR3 in DNA: TGTGCCAGCAGCCCTCTAGCGGGGGGGAACCTCGCAGATACGCAGTATTTT. This chain uses TRBV7-2 with TRBJ2-3; TRBD2 agrees at 12 bases. Trimming at V came to 5 bases and at J to 4 bases, leaving 10 bases not matched to a gene. The CDR3 covers 17 residues. CDR1 is SGHTA and CDR2 is FQGNSA in the germline V gene.

The chain employs TRBV28 and TRBJ1-6, with 10 bases aligning to TRBD1. The germline CDR1 and CDR2 sequences are MDHEN and SYDVKM. The CDR3 contains 14 residues. The V gene end was trimmed by 3 bases and the J gene end by 9 bases; junction bases not matched to a gene: 2. CDR3 sequence (DNA): TGTGCCAGCAGTTTTGGGACAGGGGTTTCACCCCTCCACTTT. As protein: CASSFGTGVSPLHF.

The chain couples TRBV14 to TRBJ2-1, with D possibly being TRBD1 (6 bases). Trimming shortened V by 6 bases and J by 8 bases, and 23 bases separated the two germline ends. Germline assignment: CDR1 SGHDN and CDR2 FVKESK. There are 16 residues in the CDR3. CDR3 sequence (DNA): TGTGCCAGCAGTCCAAGGTTAGGGGGACCTGCCGATGAGCAGTTCTTC. Its protein product is CASSPRLGGPADEQFF.

This chain uses TRBV7-9 with TRBJ1-5; unclear D gene. Germline V lookup: CDR1 SEHNR, CDR2 FQNEAQ (reference sequence). The CDR3 has 16 amino acids. V was trimmed by 1 base and J by 0 bases, leaving 10 bases between them. This CDR3 is CASSLDQENSNQPQHF. The CDR3 DNA is TGTGCCAGCAGCTTAGATCAGGAAAATAGCAATCAGCCCCAGCATTTT. Together with reference TRBV7-9 and TRBJ1-5, the CDR3 gives the full variable domain: DTGVSQNPRHKITKRGQNVTFRCDPISEHNRLYWYRQTLGQGPEFLTYFQNEAQLEKSRLLSDRFSAERPKGSFSTLEIQRTEQGDSAMYLCASSLDQENSNQPQHFGDGTRLSIL.